This T cell receptor beta chain was found in a study of naive and memory T cell subsets (dated by TCRdb to about 2017). General notes on the study: Sorted naive and memory T cell subsets from peripheral blood were analyzed in the study using a UMI-based, open-source pipeline for TCR alpha and beta sequencing. IgG serology results and the functional CMV T cell responses were in complete agreement. RNA was DNase-treated and reverse transcribed with TCR constant-region primers, mostly using SuperScript III.

From cysteine to phenylalanine, the CDR3 is 11 amino acids long. Only the CDR3 DNA stays, 33 bases, in frame from base 1. Trimming costs V 10 bases and J 3 bases, and their ends lie 8 bases apart. The germline V gene supplies CDR1 SGHTA and CDR2 FQGNSA. The library came from UMI-ligation and nested PCR. To cover both TRBC1 and TRBC2, the beta constant-region primer consisted of an equimolar mix of two oligonucleotides. A single-stranded oligonucleotide carrying the SP2 primer and a 12-nucleotide UMI was ligated to the 3' end of the cDNA by T4 RNA ligase 1. Four rounds of PCR were used to amplify ligated cDNA, with nested alpha and beta constant-region primers being used together with the SP2 primer. The ligation reaction was incubated at 16°C for roughly 19-24 hours. PCR2 was typically performed as a SYBR Green qPCR and was stopped at a predetermined threshold so that over-amplification was prevented. All purifications after the first were performed with Agencourt AMPure XP magnetic beads. Library quantification was done by Qubit, followed by a TapeStation check on which the main peak was expected at around 650 bp. The pooled libraries were sequenced on an Illumina MiSeq using v2 2x251 paired-end kits, which usually yielded roughly 0.95-2.1 million reads per sample. Libraries were pooled at about 4 nM per sample, and roughly 4.5-7% PhiX was added to improve cluster recognition. The study's own analysis went as follows. Decombinator assigned V and J genes to Demultiplexor-processed FASTQ reads by tag matching, allowing a single base-pair mismatch. Collapsinator used UMIs to correct both sequencing errors and frequency errors arising from PCR heterogeneity. CDR3Translator translated TCRs and extracted CDR3s from the conserved cysteine to the FGXG phenylalanine, flagging non-productive sequences. Repertoires were subsampled to equal numbers of UMI-defined TCRs before Gini, Shannon entropy and inverse Simpson indices were calculated. Within the linear range, a power law was fitted to clonotype abundance distributions using maximum likelihood. For one naive CD8 sample, the pipeline and MIGEC produced similar UMI counts, unique TCR numbers and clonal distributions. In one analysis, naive TCRs also found in any memory subset of the same donor were removed from the naive repertoire. The repertoires were searched for 7,322 CMV-associated CDR3 sequences that had been compiled from VDJdb and a published dataset. TCRdb reprocessed the public reads (quality trimming at Q25 with fastp, clone calling with MiXCR) and kept in-frame beta chains. Each entry merges the rows of one CDR3 protein and shows their most common DNA and genes. The V and J calls come from TCRdb's annotation, not from the publication. Counted in this sample were 120,000 to 150,000 distinct CDR3 sequences; approximately 17% of them appeared once. About 0.14% of the sample comes from the top ten.

With regard to this clonotype: There is no known antigen for this receptor. Nothing much larger sits one base from this clone, and base qualities are not available.

From the second PCR step onward, the TCR alpha chain libraries and the TCR beta chain libraries were amplified separately. To determine each donor's CMV status, fresh PBMCs were stimulated overnight with CMV viral lysate, and IFNgamma production from CD4+ T cells was then assessed. CD4 T cells were positively selected with Miltenyi beads, followed by positive selection of CD8 T cells from the CD4-negative fraction. After staining for CD3, CD4, CD8, CD45RA, CD27 and a live/dead dye, cells were sorted on a BD Aria II into four subsets based on CD45RA and CD27. A few healthy volunteers provided blood, and each donor's sample was split into CD4 and CD8 T cells and then further divided into four differentiation subsets. Roughly 0.13 L of peripheral blood was collected from each donor, and PBMC were isolated by Ficoll-Paque PLUS density-gradient centrifugation. After sorting, cells were lysed in RLT buffer, RNA was extracted using a Qiagen RNeasy kit, and the extracted RNA was stored at -80 degrees C.

Overall study outcomes, separate from this receptor: The repertoire findings for the naive and memory subsets could not be validated against a ground truth, as none was available. RNA-based TCR counts may be influenced by expression changes linked to T cell activation and differentiation. Single alpha or beta chain sequences, rather than paired alpha/beta receptors, were used to define clonotypes. TCR abundance followed a power law whose exponent differed between naive and memory subsets but was consistent across the three individuals. Following error correction, more than 95% of naive TCR sequences occurred only once, which made naive abundance distributions much steeper than those of memory subsets. Naive repertoires, especially CD8, contained a few larger clonotypes, possibly memory cells re-expressing CD45RA. In both CD4 and CD8 cells, going from naive through CM, EM and EMRA, the Gini index went up while Shannon and inverse Simpson diversity went down.

Sequenced material: naive CD4+ T cells from blood. The cell subset or site label of this sample denotes: naive T cells, CD45RA high CD27+. The TCR sequence derives from a human donor in good health. The sequence is built from TRBV7-2 and TRBJ2-3, with TRBD2 as a weak D call on 6 bases. In nucleotides, the sequence is TGTGCCATCGGAGGGACAGATACGCAGTATTTT. It specifies CAIGGTDTQYF.